This T cell receptor (beta chain) was sequenced for a study of cytomegalovirus exposure and HLA in healthy donors. The study, taken as a whole, reports: For cytomegalovirus status, the classifier reportedly gave diagnoses with high specificity and sensitivity. Association of a missense DCLRE1C variant with TCR beta V- and J-gene trimming was reported in a later analysis. Associated with HLA alleles at 0.05 false discovery rate in a later analysis were 15,000 to 20,000 TCR beta sequences.

The PCR used 60 Vbeta and 13 Jbeta primers. Method: immunoSEQ multiplex PCR; TCRdb's copy keeps in-frame clones and lacks some. This sample has 150,000 to 200,000 clones; around 78% occur once, and the top ten carry around an eighth. Points on this clone: The antigen is undetermined.

Germline values: CDR1 SGHNT, CDR2 YENEEA. V was pared by 2 bases and J by 8 bases, with 9 bases between. This CDR3 is 12 amino acids long. This sequence joins TRBV11-3 and TRBJ1-2, with D hard to call. The sequenced sample consisted of PBMCs. This TCR was sampled from a woman under 40 in good health and CMV-seropositive. CDR3 bases: TGTGCCAGCAGCTTATTAGGACTCGGCTACACCTTC. Translated, it gives CASSLLGLGYTF. Full variable domain (outside the CDR3, taken from reference TRBV11-3 and TRBJ1-2): EAGVVQSPRYKIIEKKQPVAFWCNPISGHNTLYWYLQNLGQGPELLIRYENEEAVDDSQLPKDRFSAERLKGVDSTLKIQPAELGDSAVYLCASSLLGLGYTFGSGTRLTVV.